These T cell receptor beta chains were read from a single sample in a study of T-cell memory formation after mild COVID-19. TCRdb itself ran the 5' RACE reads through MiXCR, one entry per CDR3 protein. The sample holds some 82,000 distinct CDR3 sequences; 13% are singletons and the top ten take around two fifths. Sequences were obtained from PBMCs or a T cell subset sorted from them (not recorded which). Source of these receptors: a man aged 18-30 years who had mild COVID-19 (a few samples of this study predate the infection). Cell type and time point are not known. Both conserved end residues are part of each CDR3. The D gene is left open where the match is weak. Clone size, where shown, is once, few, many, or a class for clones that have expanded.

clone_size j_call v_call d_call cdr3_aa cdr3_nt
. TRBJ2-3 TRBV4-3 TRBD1 CASTTGTGGGTQYF TGCGCCAGCACAACCGGGACAGGGGGAGGTACGCAGTATTTT
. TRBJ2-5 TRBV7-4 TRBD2 CASSLFVVGRSGGFQETQYF TGTGCCAGCAGCTTGTTCGTAGTGGGCCGTAGCGGGGGGTTCCAAGAGACCCAGTACTTC
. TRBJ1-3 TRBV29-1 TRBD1 CSVALTGGGNTIYF TGCAGCGTCGCCCTGACAGGGGGAGGAAACACCATATATTTT
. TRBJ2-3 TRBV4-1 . CASSPGRGGKLDTQYF TGCGCCAGCAGCCCTGGCAGAGGAGGGAAGTTGGATACGCAGTATTTT
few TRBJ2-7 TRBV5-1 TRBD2 CASSLAREGTYEQYF TGCGCCAGCAGCTTGGCCAGGGAGGGGACTTACGAGCAGTACTTC
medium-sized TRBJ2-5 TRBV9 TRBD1 CASSPGQGFLTEAQYF TGTGCCAGCAGCCCGGGACAGGGGTTTCTTACCGAGGCCCAGTACTTC
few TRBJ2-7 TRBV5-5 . CASSLAAGSYEQYF TGTGCCAGCAGCTTGGCCGCGGGGAGCTACGAGCAGTACTTC
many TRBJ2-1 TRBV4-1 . CASSQGTADEQFF TGCGCCAGCAGCCAAGGAACGGCGGATGAGCAGTTCTTC
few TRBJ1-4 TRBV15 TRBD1 CATSRYGGYRGPNEKLFF TGTGCCACCAGCAGATATGGTGGTTACAGGGGGCCTAATGAAAAACTGTTTTTT
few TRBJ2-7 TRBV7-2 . CASSTGAYEQYF TGTGCCAGCAGTACCGGGGCGTACGAGCAGTACTTC
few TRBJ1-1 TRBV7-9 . CASSLEVRTEAFF TGTGCCAGCAGCTTAGAGGTTCGCACTGAAGCTTTCTTT
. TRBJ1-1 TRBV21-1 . CASSNQRTATSNTEAFF TGTGCCAGCAGCAATCAGAGAACAGCTACATCGAACACTGAAGCTTTCTTT
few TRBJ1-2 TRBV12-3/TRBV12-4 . CASSGSGSRGNYGYTF TGTGCCAGCAGTGGGTCAGGCTCCCGGGGTAACTATGGCTACACCTTC
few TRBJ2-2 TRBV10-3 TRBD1 CAISESTDRDSHTGELFF TGTGCCATCAGTGAGTCCACTGACCGGGACAGCCACACCGGGGAGCTGTTTTTT
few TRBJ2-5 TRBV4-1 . CASSQGSGSQETQYF TGCGCCAGCAGCCAGGGATCAGGGAGCCAAGAGACCCAGTACTTC
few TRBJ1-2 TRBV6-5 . CASRKIREDYGYTF TGTGCCAGCAGAAAAATCAGGGAAGATTATGGCTACACCTTC
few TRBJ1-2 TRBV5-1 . CASRTDANYGYTF TGCGCCAGCAGAACGGACGCTAACTATGGCTACACCTTC
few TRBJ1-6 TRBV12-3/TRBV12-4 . CASSSTARTGPYNSPLHF TGTGCCAGCAGTTCGACCGCCCGGACGGGACCTTATAATTCACCCCTCCACTTT
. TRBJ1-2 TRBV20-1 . CSWGDSYTF TGCAGTTGGGGCGATAGCTACACCTTC
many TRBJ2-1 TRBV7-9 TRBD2 CASAGGPYNEQFF TGTGCCAGCGCGGGGGGGCCCTACAATGAGCAGTTCTTC
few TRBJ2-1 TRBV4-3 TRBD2 CASSRLAGDNEQFF TGCGCCAGCAGCCGCCTAGCGGGGGACAATGAGCAGTTCTTC
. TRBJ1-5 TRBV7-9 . CASSLMGSNQPQHF TGTGCCAGCAGCTTGATGGGTAGCAATCAGCCCCAGCATTTT
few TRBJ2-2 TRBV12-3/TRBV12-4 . CASSWVQTGELFF TGTGCCAGCAGTTGGGTTCAGACCGGGGAGCTGTTTTTT
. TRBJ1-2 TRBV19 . CASSTRPRGYGYGYTF TGTGCCAGTAGTACACGCCCCAGGGGTTACGGCTATGGCTACACCTTC
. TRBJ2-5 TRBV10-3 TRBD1 CAISEDPRTGEETQYF TGTGCCATCAGTGAGGACCCTCGGACAGGGGAAGAGACCCAGTACTTC
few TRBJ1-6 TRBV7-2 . CASSTSSYNSPLHF TGTGCCAGCAGCACAAGCTCCTATAATTCACCCCTCCACTTT
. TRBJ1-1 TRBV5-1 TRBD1 CASSWSGGAGTEAFF TGCGCCAGCAGCTGGTCAGGGGGCGCGGGGACTGAAGCTTTCTTT
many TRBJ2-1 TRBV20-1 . CSARDLEGATSLYNEQFF TGCAGTGCTAGAGATCTGGAGGGGGCGACCTCCCTATACAATGAGCAGTTCTTC
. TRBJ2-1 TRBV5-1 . CASSFWGYNEQFF TGCGCCAGCAGCTTTTGGGGGTACAATGAGCAGTTCTTC
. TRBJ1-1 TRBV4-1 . CASSQVGPNTEAFF TGCGCCAGCAGCCAGGTGGGACCTAACACTGAAGCTTTCTTT
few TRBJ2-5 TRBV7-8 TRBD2 CASSSERGGRETQYF TGTGCCAGCAGCTCCGAGCGGGGGGGTAGAGAGACCCAGTACTTC
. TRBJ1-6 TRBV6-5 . CASSYSSRGLYNSPLHF TGTGCCAGCAGTTACTCGTCAAGGGGTCTCTATAATTCACCCCTCCACTTT
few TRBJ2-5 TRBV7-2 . CASSPAGETQYF TGTGCCAGCAGCCCTGCAGGAGAGACCCAGTACTTC
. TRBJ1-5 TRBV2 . CASSEAGISANQPQHF TGTGCCAGCAGTGAAGCGGGCATCTCTGCGAATCAGCCCCAGCATTTT
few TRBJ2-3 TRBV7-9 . CASSPDAFTDTQYF TGTGCCAGCAGCCCCGACGCCTTCACAGATACGCAGTATTTT
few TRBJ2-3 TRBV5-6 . CASSIPGVTQYF TGTGCCAGCAGTATTCCCGGGGTTACGCAGTATTTT
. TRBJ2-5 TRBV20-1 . CSARDLLDLQETQYF TGCAGTGCTAGAGATCTTTTGGACCTCCAAGAGACCCAGTACTTC
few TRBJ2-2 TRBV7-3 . CASSPRTGTGELFF TGTGCCAGCAGCCCGAGGACGGGGACCGGGGAGCTGTTTTTT
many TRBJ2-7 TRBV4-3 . CASSQTDREGFYEQYF TGCGCCAGCAGCCAGACAGACAGGGAGGGATTTTACGAGCAGTACTTC
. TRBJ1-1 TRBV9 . CASSEGGNTEAFF TGTGCCAGCAGCGAGGGGGGGAACACTGAAGCTTTCTTT
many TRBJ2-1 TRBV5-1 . CASSLEEYNEQFF TGCGCCAGCAGCTTGGAGGAATACAATGAGCAGTTCTTC
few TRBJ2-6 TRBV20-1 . CSAPIISGANVLTF TGCAGTGCTCCCATTATCTCTGGGGCCAACGTCCTGACTTTC
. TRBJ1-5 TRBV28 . CASTLDWWDAFWGAQHF TGTGCCAGCACCTTGGATTGGTGGGACGCCTTCTGGGGAGCCCAGCATTTT
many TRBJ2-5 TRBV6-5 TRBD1 CASSLRQGQKTQYF TGTGCCAGCAGTTTGAGACAGGGGCAGAAGACCCAGTACTTC
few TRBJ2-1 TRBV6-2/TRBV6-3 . CASSYTGGHSYNEQFF TGTGCCAGCAGTTATACGGGGGGACACTCCTACAATGAGCAGTTCTTC